The entry below gives a single T cell receptor (beta chain) sequence along with its context. Only in-frame clones appear in the TCRdb table, and some are missing; sequencing was by immunoSEQ multiplex PCR. This table holds more than 1,200,000 clones, approximately 98.5% found once. The length of the CDR3 is 15 residues. Germline CDR1 reads WSHSY; CDR2 reads SAAADI. Trimming removed 5 bases from V and 4 bases from J; junction bases left unmatched: 9. These data belong to a study of shared clonotypes between healthy human individuals. The rearrangement joins TRBV10-2 to TRBJ1-2, with 8 bases matching TRBD1. This clonotype originated in a man aged 25-45 years in good health. The sample consisted of naive CD4+ T cells sorted from blood. Documented subset: CD45RA+ positively selected. DNA of the CDR3: TGCGCCAGCAGTCCACGCGCCGGGACAGGCTATGGCTACACCTTC. It codes for CASSPRAGTGYGYTF.